These T cell receptor beta chains were read from a single sample in a study of brain T cells in children with intractable seizures. Libraries were prepared by immunoSEQ multiplex PCR; TCRdb keeps only in-frame clonotypes and omits some of them. The sample has around 80,000 clones, around 90% seen once; the top ten hold approximately 25%. This material consisted of peripheral blood, taken at surgery. All receptors derive from a girl under 10 years old with Rasmussen encephalitis and intractable seizures. Both conserved end residues are part of each CDR3. Each record gives: clone size, D gene, V gene, J gene, CDR3 protein, CDR3 DNA. D genes are given only for firm matches. Some rows mark clone size as missing; the rest say once, few, many or name a class of expanded clone.

clone size: NA
D gene: TRBD1
V gene: TRBV28
J gene: TRBJ1-5
CDR3 protein: CASGQGNQPQHF
CDR3 DNA: TGTGCCAGCGGACAGGGGAATCAGCCCCAGCATTTT

clone size: NA
D gene: NA
V gene: TRBV30
J gene: TRBJ2-7
CDR3 protein: CAWSRPGSSYEQYF
CDR3 DNA: TGTGCCTGGAGTCGTCCAGGGAGCTCCTACGAGCAGTACTTC

clone size: NA
D gene: NA
V gene: TRBV6-5
J gene: TRBJ2-5
CDR3 protein: CASSYWGGAQETQYF
CDR3 DNA: TGTGCCAGCAGTTATTGGGGGGGGGCCCAAGAGACCCAGTACTTC

clone size: NA
D gene: NA
V gene: TRBV28
J gene: TRBJ2-1
CDR3 protein: CASSLRGLSSYNEQFF
CDR3 DNA: TGTGCCAGCAGTTTACGAGGGCTGAGCTCCTACAATGAGCAGTTCTTC

clone size: NA
D gene: TRBD1
V gene: TRBV5-4
J gene: TRBJ1-1
CDR3 protein: CASSPRQGENTEAFF
CDR3 DNA: TGTGCCAGCAGCCCAAGACAGGGGGAGAACACTGAAGCTTTCTTT

clone size: NA
D gene: TRBD2
V gene: TRBV7-2
J gene: TRBJ2-1
CDR3 protein: CASSSASGSSYNEQFF
CDR3 DNA: TGTGCCAGCAGCTCGGCTAGCGGGAGCTCCTACAATGAGCAGTTCTTC

clone size: NA
D gene: NA
V gene: TRBV6-5
J gene: TRBJ1-5
CDR3 protein: CASRGPGVGQPQHF
CDR3 DNA: TGTGCCAGCAGAGGGCCAGGGGTTGGGCAGCCCCAGCATTTT

clone size: NA
D gene: NA
V gene: TRBV18
J gene: TRBJ2-1
CDR3 protein: CASSPPVTAEYAEQFF
CDR3 DNA: TGTGCCAGCTCACCACCCGTAACGGCCGAGTACGCTGAGCAGTTCTTC

clone size: NA
D gene: TRBD2
V gene: TRBV19
J gene: TRBJ2-7
CDR3 protein: CASSLGTSFYEQYF
CDR3 DNA: TGTGCCAGTAGTCTCGGGACTAGCTTCTACGAGCAGTACTTC

clone size: once
D gene: TRBD2
V gene: TRBV11-2
J gene: TRBJ2-7
CDR3 protein: CASSLGGGSYEQYF
CDR3 DNA: TGTGCCAGCAGCTTAGGGGGAGGGTCCTACGAGCAGTACTTC

clone size: NA
D gene: NA
V gene: TRBV3-1/TRBV3-2
J gene: TRBJ2-7
CDR3 protein: CASSHGLISYEQYF
CDR3 DNA: TGTGCCAGCAGCCACGGACTTATCTCCTACGAGCAGTACTTC

clone size: NA
D gene: NA
V gene: TRBV11-2
J gene: TRBJ1-2
CDR3 protein: CASSLEPPAAAYGYTF
CDR3 DNA: TGTGCCAGCAGCTTAGAACCTCCGGCGGCAGCCTATGGCTACACCTTC

clone size: once
D gene: NA
V gene: TRBV6-5
J gene: TRBJ2-2
CDR3 protein: CASPGTANTGELFF
CDR3 DNA: TGTGCCAGCCCCGGGACTGCGAACACCGGGGAGCTGTTTTTT

clone size: NA
D gene: NA
V gene: TRBV2
J gene: TRBJ1-4
CDR3 protein: CASKGPGTGRYEKLFF
CDR3 DNA: TGTGCCAGCAAAGGGCCCGGGACGGGACGATATGAAAAACTGTTTTTT